Below are 21 T cell receptor beta chains sequenced from a single sample in a study of blood T cell repertoires in COVID-19. Data came from immunoSEQ multiplex PCR; TCRdb stores just in-frame clones and leaves some out. The sample lists about 140,000 clones; roughly 80% were seen once. The sample consisted of peripheral blood. Receptor source: a man in his 60s who had recovered from COVID-19.

The rearrangement joins TRBV29-1 to TRBJ1-2; maybe TRBD1 (6 bases). In germline, CDR1 is SQVTM, CDR2 ANQGSEA. CDR3 size: 14 residues. Trimming stripped 3 bases from V and 1 base from J, with 12 bases between. CDR3 residues: CSVEGAGNNYGYTF. DNA of the CDR3: TGCAGCGTTGAGGGGGCAGGGAATAACTATGGCTACACCTTC.

The chain links TRBV28 to TRBJ2-1, with 12 bases fitting TRBD2. The germline V gene has CDR1 MDHEN and CDR2 SYDVKM. CDR3 length: 14 residues. Trimming removed 5 bases from V and 4 bases from J; junction bases left unmatched: 0. The CDR3 region is CASSLAGGYNEQFF. As DNA, the CDR3 is TGTGCCAGCAGTCTAGCGGGGGGGTACAATGAGCAGTTCTTC. Full variable domain (rest looked up from reference TRBV28 and TRBJ2-1): DVKVTQSSRYLVKRTGEKVFLECVQDMDHENMFWYRQDPGLGLRLIYFSYDVKMKEKGDIPEGYSVSREKKERFSLILESASTNQTSMYLCASSLAGGYNEQFFGPGTRLTVL.

V gene TRBV6-2 or TRBV6-3 combines with J gene TRBJ1-1, with D possibly matching TRBD1 (5 bases). The germline V gene has CDR1 MNHEY and CDR2 SVGEGT. V lost 4 bases to trimming and J lost 4 bases, with 13 bases between them. This CDR3 comprises 14 residues. CDR3 region: CASSFQGGSTEAFF. CDR3 in DNA: TGTGCCAGCAGTTTCCAGGGCGGGAGCACTGAAGCTTTCTTT.

V usage is TRBV6-1 and J usage is TRBJ1-4, with 7 nucleotides matching TRBD1. There are 14 residues in the CDR3. The germline CDR1 and CDR2 sequences are MNHNS and SASEGT. With V trimmed by 2 bases and J by 5 bases, 2 bases remained unmatched. The CDR3 is CASSERGGNEKLFF. The CDR3 DNA reads TGTGCCAGCAGTGAAAGAGGGGGCAATGAAAAACTGTTTTTT.

CDR3 sequence reads: CASKVRGYEQYF. In DNA, the CDR3 is TGTGCCAGCAAAGTCCGAGGCTACGAGCAGTACTTC. The chain couples TRBV28 to TRBJ2-7; D is unresolved. Deletions cut 7 bases from V and 3 bases from J, with 10 bases between. The CDR3 has 12 amino acids. Germline CDR1 reads MDHEN; CDR2 reads SYDVKM.

In its sample, this clone was seen a few times. V and J are TRBV5-8 and TRBJ2-3; 9 nucleotides agree with TRBD1. CDR1 is SGHTS, CDR2 YDEGEE, per germline. J gave up 4 bases and V 7 bases, and 16 bases lay outside the gene matches. This CDR3 is built from 17 residues. The CDR3 DNA is TGTGCCAGCCCTAAAAACCTCTGGGACAGGGAACCAGATACGCAGTATTTT. Translating it yields CASPKNLWDREPDTQYF. The variable domain in full, with the rest retrieved from reference TRBV5-8 and TRBJ2-3, is EAGVTQSPTHLIKTRGQQATLRCSPISGHTSVYWYQQALGLGLQFLLWYDEGEERNRGNFPPRFSGRQFPNYSSELNVNALELEDSALYLCASPKNLWDREPDTQYFGPGTRLTVL.

V is TRBV2 and J is TRBJ1-2; the D gene is possibly TRBD1 (5 bases). The CDR3 totals 13 residues. Trimming shortened V by 3 bases and J by 4 bases, and 9 bases separated the two germline ends. Per germline, CDR1 SNHLY and CDR2 FYNNEI. The CDR3 protein is CASSDGGTYGYTF. The CDR3 region has the DNA TGTGCCAGCAGTGATGGAGGGACCTATGGCTACACCTTC.

V usage is TRBV20-1 and J usage is TRBJ1-2; D call uncertain. The V end was cut by 6 bases, the J end by 5 bases, with 10 bases between. The CDR3 covers 11 residues. Germline V gene sequence: CDR1 DFQATT, CDR2 SNEGSKA (reference sequence). For the CDR3, the DNA is TGCAGTGCAAAGAGGTCTTATGGCTACACCTTC. It is translated as CSAKRSYGYTF.

The chain employs TRBV6-2 or TRBV6-3 and TRBJ2-1; 7 nucleotides match TRBD1. Germline V CDR1 and CDR2: MNHEY, SVGEGT. The CDR3 length is 13 residues. J gave up 15 bases and V 0 bases, and 8 bases lay outside the gene matches. The CDR3 bases are TGTGCCAGCAGTTACTCGGCACAGGGGCGAGGGTTCTTC. Translation: CASSYSAQGRGFF.

This clone has just one count. This chain links TRBV11-2 with TRBJ2-2; D possibly corresponds to TRBD2 (6 bases). The germline gives CDR1 SGHAT, CDR2 FQNNGV. CDR3 size: 15 residues. V gave up 3 bases and J gave up 1 base, with 9 bases separating them. The CDR3 spells CASSLSGVNTGELFF. CDR3 DNA sequence: TGTGCCAGCAGCTTGTCGGGAGTGAACACCGGGGAGCTGTTTTTT. Full variable domain (rest looked up from reference TRBV11-2 and TRBJ2-2): EAGVAQSPRYKIIEKRQSVAFWCNPISGHATLYWYQQILGQGPKLLIQFQNNGVVDDSQLPKDRFSAERLKGVDSTLKIQPAKLEDSAVYLCASSLSGVNTGELFFGEGSRLTVL.

The DNA for the CDR3 is TGTGCCAGCAGTCTCTCCGGGTGGGCTAGCGGGAGCGTACACGAGCAGTACTTC. Its protein product is CASSLSGWASGSVHEQYF. The V gene is TRBV28, the J gene TRBJ2-7; 10 bases agree with TRBD2. The CDR3 runs to 18 residues. The V segment lost 5 bases and the J segment 5 bases; nucleotides outside the gene matches: 18. CDR1 is MDHEN, CDR2 SYDVKM, per germline.

This sequence joins TRBV2 and TRBJ1-4; TRBD1 agrees at 7 bases. The CDR3 is 15 amino acids. The germline V gene encodes CDR1 SNHLY and CDR2 FYNNEI. Unmatched junction bases numbered 10, after V lost 4 bases and J lost 8 bases. This CDR3 is CASSGAGTVREKLFF. CDR3 coding DNA: TGTGCCAGCAGTGGGGCCGGGACAGTAAGGGAAAAACTGTTTTTT. Supplemented by reference TRBV2 and TRBJ1-4, the full variable domain reads EPEVTQTPSHQVTQMGQEVILRCVPISNHLYFYWYRQILGQKVEFLVSFYNNEISEKSEIFDDQFSVERPDGSNFTLKIRSTKLEDSAMYFCASSGAGTVREKLFFGSGTQLSVL.

V is TRBV30 and J is TRBJ1-4; TRBD1 matches 10 bases. V was pared by 3 bases and J by 8 bases, with 9 bases of the junction left unmatched. The CDR3 runs to 15 residues. Germline CDR1 is GTSNPN and CDR2 is SVGIG (reference sequence). This CDR3 is CAWSVGTGVREKLFF. CDR3 nucleotides: TGTGCCTGGAGCGTTGGGACAGGGGTTAGGGAAAAACTGTTTTTT.

The genes are TRBV11-2 and TRBJ2-6, with D possibly matching TRBD1 (5 bases). CDR3 length equals 18 residues. Trimming pared 5 bases from V and 0 bases from J, leaving 17 bases between. Per germline, CDR1 SGHAT and CDR2 FQNNGV. Here the CDR3 reads CASSQFLQAYSGANVLTF. The CDR3 DNA reads as TGTGCCAGCAGCCAATTTTTACAGGCTTACTCTGGGGCCAACGTCCTGACTTTC.

Turning to this clone: At the DNA level, this CDR3 is encoded by other sequences in the same sample as well. This chain links TRBV7-2 with TRBJ1-6; tentative D call: TRBD1 (5 bases). Trimming took off 1 base at V and 0 bases at J, with 13 bases between the two ends. CDR3 length: 18 residues. Germline values: CDR1 SGHTA, CDR2 FQGNSA. The CDR3 spells CASSLGRQRSSYNSPLHF. CDR3 DNA sequence: TGTGCCAGCAGCTTAGGGAGACAGCGAAGCTCCTATAATTCACCCCTCCACTTT.

The chain recombines TRBV5-4 with TRBJ2-2; D may be TRBD1 (6 bases). Trimming cost V 1 base and J 0 bases, with 7 bases left between them. CDR1 SGHNT and CDR2 YYREEE come from the germline V gene (reference sequence). The CDR3 has 15 residues. The CDR3 nucleotides are TGTGCCAGCAGCTTGCGACAGGCGAACACCGGGGAGCTGTTTTTT. Protein: CASSLRQANTGELFF.

The rearrangement uses TRBV30 and TRBJ2-1; possible D gene TRBD1, 6 bases. This CDR3 has 15 residues. V lost 0 bases, J lost 10 bases, and 19 bases lay in between. Per the germline V gene, CDR1 is GTSNPN and CDR2 is SVGIG (reference sequence). The CDR3 DNA sequence: TGTGCCTGGAGTGTAGGTGGGGGCTACAGGGAAGAGCAGTTCTTC. It yields the protein CAWSVGGGYREEQFF.

The chain recombines TRBV5-1 with TRBJ2-7; D is unresolved. V dropped 2 bases and J dropped 3 bases, with 15 bases sitting between them. The CDR3 contains 15 residues. Looked up from germline, CDR1 is SGHRS and CDR2 is YFSETQ. The chain's CDR3 is CASSFQEGTFYEQYF. The CDR3 DNA reads as TGCGCCAGCAGCTTTCAGGAAGGAACTTTCTACGAGCAGTACTTC.

The chain joins TRBV30 to TRBJ1-4, with D possibly matching TRBD1 (6 bases). CDR1 is GTSNPN and CDR2 is SVGIG in the germline V gene (reference sequence). The CDR3 contains 13 residues. V lost 5 bases, J lost 8 bases, and 15 bases lay in between. The CDR3 DNA sequence: TGTGCCTGGCGGACAGCGTCTCGGGAAAAACTGTTTTTT. It translates to CAWRTASREKLFF.

The chain carries TRBV6-5 and TRBJ1-2; the match to TRBD1 covers 8 bases. CDR3 length equals 16 residues. The V gene end was trimmed by 2 bases and the J gene end by 4 bases; junction bases not matched to a gene: 9. The V gene's germline CDR1 is MNHEY and CDR2 SVGAGI. CDR3 sequence (DNA): TGTGCCAGCAGTTACGTTCAGACAGGGGCATCCTATGGCTACACCTTC. Translated, it gives CASSYVQTGASYGYTF.

CDR3 sequence reads: CASSSLSGRKGNEQFF. The CDR3 nucleotides are TGTGCCAGCAGCTCCCTTAGCGGGAGGAAGGGTAATGAGCAGTTCTTC. The chain has TRBV7-8 and TRBJ2-1; 10 bases align to TRBD2. The CDR3 totals 16 residues. V shed 4 bases, J shed 7 bases, and the junction held 10 bases outside the gene matches. Germline V lookup: CDR1 SGHVS, CDR2 FQNEAQ.